Below are 26 T cell receptor beta chains sequenced from a single sample in a study of sequential checkpoint blockade in melanoma. The treatment here: randomized to nivolumab then ipilimumab (arm A) or the reverse (arm B). Produced via immunoSEQ multiplex PCR; TCRdb's table is partial and in-frame only. The table includes some 8,000 clones, over 25% detected once. Sample: tumor tissue (inferred from file names), taken from a patient given nivolumab and ipilimumab in sequence. These receptors all stem from a human donor with melanoma.

This chain joins TRBV11-3 and TRBJ2-1; a weak D match, TRBD2 (5 bases). The CDR3 consists of 15 residues. CDR1 and CDR2 (germline): SGHNT, YENEEA. Trimming cost V 5 bases and J 8 bases, with 19 bases left between them. The CDR3: CASSGDTGLLHEQFF. As DNA, the CDR3 is TGTGCCAGCAGCGGAGACACTGGACTCCTTCATGAGCAGTTCTTC.

This clone has just one count. The chain combines TRBV15 with TRBJ1-5; D unclear. In germline, CDR1 is LNHNV, CDR2 YYDKDF (reference sequence). This CDR3 has 14 amino acids. Trimming cost V 6 bases and J 2 bases, with 11 bases left between them. The DNA for the CDR3 is TGTGCCACCAGAGACCCGAGGGGCAATCAGCCCCAGCATTTT. This encodes CATRDPRGNQPQHF.

This clone was counted many times. V gene TRBV11-3 combines with J gene TRBJ1-1, with D uncertain. This CDR3 contains 14 residues. The germline CDR1 and CDR2 sequences are SGHNT and YENEEA. The germline V and J ends were trimmed by 6 bases and 1 base, with 12 bases remaining between them. CDR3 loop: CASRPPRENTEAFF. The CDR3 DNA sequence: TGTGCCAGCAGGCCCCCCCGGGAGAACACTGAAGCTTTCTTT.

This clone has a handful of counts. The chain is built from TRBV30 and TRBJ1-1; TRBD1 might be the D (5 bases). The CDR3 length is 15 residues. Germline V gene lookup returns CDR1 GTSNPN and CDR2 SVGIG (reference sequence). V gave up 2 bases and J gave up 6 bases, with 19 bases separating them. For the CDR3, the DNA is TGTGCCTGGAGTACAACAGGCGGTGGATTTTCTGAAGCTTTCTTT. Translating it yields CAWSTTGGGFSEAFF.

This clone was detected a few times. The chain employs TRBV19 and TRBJ1-1, with 7 bases identical to TRBD1. The germline V gene encodes CDR1 LNHDA and CDR2 SQIVND (reference sequence). With 5 bases clipped from V and 8 bases from J, the junction kept 2 bases outside the gene matches. The CDR3 is 11 residues long. CDR3 amino acids: CASSGDREAFF. CDR3 coding DNA: TGTGCCAGTAGTGGGGACAGAGAAGCTTTCTTT.

CDR3 sequence reads: CASSPLSENTEAFF. The CDR3 coding sequence is TGCGCCAGCAGCCCGCTTTCAGAAAACACTGAAGCTTTCTTT. The chain recombines TRBV5-1 with TRBJ1-1, with no clear D. Germline V CDR1 and CDR2: SGHRS, YFSETQ. V was clipped by 4 bases and J by 2 bases, with 12 bases between them. This CDR3 has 14 amino acids.

This clone occurred a few times. J is TRBJ1-2 and V is TRBV11-3; the D gene is possibly TRBD1 (5 bases). Trimming shortened V by 3 bases and J by 6 bases, and 17 bases separated the two germline ends. The CDR3 is made up of 15 amino acids. The germline CDR1 and CDR2 sequences are SGHNT and YENEEA. As DNA, the CDR3 is TGTGCCAGCAGCTTGGTAGGGACTATCACCAATGGCTACACCTTC. Residues: CASSLVGTITNGYTF.

This clone has a handful of counts. The J gene is TRBJ2-3, the V gene TRBV7-6; 9 positions agree with TRBD2. J gave up 0 bases and V 6 bases, and 4 bases lay outside the gene matches. Germline V gene sequence: CDR1 SGHVS, CDR2 FNYEAQ. The CDR3 loop spans 15 amino acids. In DNA, the CDR3 is TGTGCCAGCAGTCCGGGACTAGCCAGCACAGATACGCAGTATTTT. It encodes CASSPGLASTDTQYF.

This clone showed up many times. This chain links TRBV11-3 with TRBJ2-1; tentatively, D is TRBD2 (5 bases). V was pared by 5 bases and J by 4 bases, with 15 bases between. Looked up from germline, CDR1 is SGHNT and CDR2 is YENEEA. The CDR3 is 15 residues long. The CDR3 DNA reads TGTGCCAGCAGCGAAGTGGGAGTGGATTACAATGAGCAGTTCTTC. Its translation: CASSEVGVDYNEQFF.

The chain employs TRBV6-8 and TRBJ1-1; 7 bases are shared with TRBD1. The V and J ends lost 5 bases and 8 bases, in that order; junction bases with no gene match: 8. Germline CDR1 MNHGY, CDR2 SAAAGT. This CDR3 has 13 amino acids. Here the CDR3 reads CASSDRQGGEAFF. In DNA, the CDR3 is TGTGCCAGCAGTGATCGACAGGGTGGAGAAGCTTTCTTT.

The genes are TRBV19 and TRBJ1-2; D is ambiguous. Trimming stripped 5 bases from V and 6 bases from J, with 10 bases between. The CDR3 is 12 residues long. Germline-derived CDR1 and CDR2 are LNHDA and SQIVND (reference sequence). The CDR3 spells CASSASLDGYTF. The CDR3 bases are TGTGCCAGTAGTGCATCCTTGGATGGCTACACCTTC.

In its sample, this clone was seen many times. The chain couples TRBV11-3 to TRBJ2-2; TRBD2 matches 12 bases. Per germline, CDR1 SGHNT and CDR2 YENEEA. The CDR3 covers 15 residues. V dropped 5 bases and J dropped 8; count of bases not matched to a gene: 6. For the CDR3, the DNA is TGTGCCAGCAGCCCCACTAGCGGGAGGCGAGGGGAGCTGTTTTTT. This gives the protein CASSPTSGRRGELFF.

The chain is built from TRBV18 and TRBJ2-1; TRBD2 agrees at 7 bases. J was trimmed by 5 bases and V by 3 bases; bases with no gene match: 13. The CDR3 length is 17 residues. Germline V gene data show CDR1 as KGHSH and CDR2 as LQKENI. CDR3 coding DNA: TGTGCCAGCTCACCTCCCGGGGGAGGGCCGGTTAACAATGAGCAGTTCTTC. This codes for CASSPPGGGPVNNEQFF.

The chain's CDR3 is CAWSVLGRGYGNTIYF. DNA of the CDR3: TGTGCCTGGAGTGTACTAGGCAGGGGGTATGGAAACACCATATATTTT. This chain links TRBV30 with TRBJ1-3, with 7 bases identical to TRBD1. Per germline, CDR1 GTSNPN and CDR2 SVGIG (reference sequence). V dropped 0 bases and J dropped 3; count of bases not matched to a gene: 8. This CDR3 region has 16 residues. Drawing the rest from reference TRBV30 and TRBJ1-3, the complete variable domain is SQTIHQWPATLVQPVGSPLSLECTVEGTSNPNLYWYRQAAGRGLQLLFYSVGIGQISSEVPQNLSASRPQDRQFILSSKKLLLSDSGFYLCAWSVLGRGYGNTIYFGEGSWLTVV.

This chain uses TRBV11-3 with TRBJ1-6; D not certain. The CDR3 is 15 amino acids. Trimming cost V 5 bases and J 5 bases, with 13 bases left between them. The V gene's germline CDR1 is SGHNT and CDR2 YENEEA. The CDR3 nucleotides read TGTGCCAGCAGCCCGAGGGTTCTGGATAATTCACCCCTCCACTTT. Its translation: CASSPRVLDNSPLHF.

Only a few counts were recorded for this clone. The rearrangement uses TRBV6-8 and TRBJ1-5; TRBD1 matches 7 bases. CDR3 size: 14 residues. The junction had 10 bases not matched to a gene; V was cut back by 6 bases and J by 8 bases. The germline gives CDR1 MNHGY, CDR2 SAAAGT. CDR3 bases: TGTGCCAGCAGACGACAGGGTTTGGGTGAGCCCCAGCATTTT. It codes for CASRRQGLGEPQHF.

This chain links TRBV6-8 with TRBJ2-3; maybe TRBD1 (6 bases). Germline V gene sequence: CDR1 MNHGY, CDR2 SAAAGT. V dropped 6 bases and J dropped 0 bases, with 25 bases sitting between them. This CDR3 spans 19 amino acids. CDR3 residues: CASRTKARGFGLSTDTQYF. In nucleotides, the CDR3 is TGTGCCAGCAGGACGAAGGCAAGGGGGTTTGGCCTTAGCACAGATACGCAGTATTTT.

This clone was counted only a few times. The CDR3 sequence is CASSAMGGMGAGNTEAFF. Here the CDR3 DNA reads TGTGCCAGTAGTGCCATGGGCGGGATGGGGGCAGGGAACACTGAAGCTTTCTTT. The J gene is TRBJ1-1, the V gene TRBV19; a weak D match, TRBD1 (6 bases). The germline CDR1 and CDR2 sequences are LNHDA and SQIVND (reference sequence). This CDR3 has 18 residues. V was cut by 5 bases and J by 1 base, with 23 bases left in between.

The sample holds a few counts of this clone. The rearrangement links TRBV30 to TRBJ2-7, with D possibly TRBD2 on 6 matching bases. The CDR3 runs 13 residues. Germline values: CDR1 GTSNPN, CDR2 SVGIG (reference sequence). V dropped 0 bases and J dropped 7 bases, with 13 bases sitting between them. CDR3 sequence: CAWSVFQRGEQYF. In DNA form, the CDR3 reads TGTGCCTGGAGTGTGTTTCAACGGGGGGAGCAGTACTTC.

The gene calls are TRBV19 and TRBJ2-7; TRBD1 matches at 10 bases. This CDR3 has 13 amino acids. V shed 9 bases and J 0 bases; nucleotides not matched to a gene: 2. The germline V gene has CDR1 LNHDA and CDR2 SQIVND (reference sequence). The CDR3 coding sequence is TGTGCCAGCCGGGACAGGGGCTCCTACGAGCAGTACTTC. It is translated as CASRDRGSYEQYF.

The chain links TRBV11-3 to TRBJ1-5; 7 bases align to TRBD1. Germline V gene sequence: CDR1 SGHNT, CDR2 YENEEA. CDR3 length: 15 amino acids. Germline trimming cut 3 bases from V and 2 bases from J; bases unmatched to any gene: 4. The CDR3 is CASSLEDRGNQPQHF. CDR3 nucleotide sequence: TGTGCCAGCAGCTTGGAAGACAGGGGCAATCAGCCCCAGCATTTT.

The J gene is TRBJ2-5, the V gene TRBV18; the D is unclear. Germline V gene sequence: CDR1 KGHSH, CDR2 LQKENI. The CDR3 sequence is 12 residues long. Between the trimmed V and J ends, which lost 3 bases and 1 base, there was a span of 3 bases. CDR3 in DNA: TGTGCCAGCTCACCCTCCCAAGAGACCCAGTACTTC. Amino acids: CASSPSQETQYF.

The gene calls are TRBV29-1 and TRBJ2-5; D remains unclear. Trimming took 4 bases from V and 7 from J, leaving 16 bases between them. Germline values: CDR1 SQVTM, CDR2 ANQGSEA. This CDR3 comprises 13 residues. The CDR3 nucleotides are TGCAGCGTTGGGCCGGCTACCACGGGGACCCAGTACTTC. Residues: CSVGPATTGTQYF.

The rearrangement links TRBV5-1 to TRBJ1-6; the match to TRBD1 covers 7 bases. From germline, CDR1 is SGHRS and CDR2 YFSETQ. The CDR3 consists of 14 residues. V gave up 4 bases and J gave up 10 bases; unmatched junction bases: 8. For the CDR3, the DNA is TGCGCCAGCAGCCATGGGACAGCCCAATCACCCCTCCACTTT. This codes for CASSHGTAQSPLHF. Looking up the rest from reference TRBV5-1 and TRBJ1-6 gives the full variable domain: KAGVTQTPRYLIKTRGQQVTLSCSPISGHRSVSWYQQTPGQGLQFLFEYFSETQRNKGNFPGRFSGRQFSNSRSEMNVSTLELGDSALYLCASSHGTAQSPLHFGNGTRLTVT.

V gene TRBV29-1 combines with J gene TRBJ2-3; D uncertain. CDR3 size: 13 residues. V was pared by 5 bases and J by 2 bases, with 11 bases between. Germline CDR1 and CDR2: SQVTM and ANQGSEA. DNA of the CDR3: TGCAGCGTTCGGAACCTTAACACAGATACGCAGTATTTT. Translation: CSVRNLNTDTQYF.

Only one count was recorded for this clone. This chain connects TRBV29-1 to TRBJ2-5, with D possibly TRBD2 on 5 matching bases. The length of the CDR3 is 15 residues. Trimming pared 5 bases from V and 4 bases from J, leaving 20 bases between. CDR1 and CDR2 (germline): SQVTM, ANQGSEA. The chain's CDR3 is CSVTGSRSSRETQYF. The CDR3, as DNA: TGCAGCGTTACGGGGAGTCGGTCATCAAGAGAGACCCAGTACTTC.